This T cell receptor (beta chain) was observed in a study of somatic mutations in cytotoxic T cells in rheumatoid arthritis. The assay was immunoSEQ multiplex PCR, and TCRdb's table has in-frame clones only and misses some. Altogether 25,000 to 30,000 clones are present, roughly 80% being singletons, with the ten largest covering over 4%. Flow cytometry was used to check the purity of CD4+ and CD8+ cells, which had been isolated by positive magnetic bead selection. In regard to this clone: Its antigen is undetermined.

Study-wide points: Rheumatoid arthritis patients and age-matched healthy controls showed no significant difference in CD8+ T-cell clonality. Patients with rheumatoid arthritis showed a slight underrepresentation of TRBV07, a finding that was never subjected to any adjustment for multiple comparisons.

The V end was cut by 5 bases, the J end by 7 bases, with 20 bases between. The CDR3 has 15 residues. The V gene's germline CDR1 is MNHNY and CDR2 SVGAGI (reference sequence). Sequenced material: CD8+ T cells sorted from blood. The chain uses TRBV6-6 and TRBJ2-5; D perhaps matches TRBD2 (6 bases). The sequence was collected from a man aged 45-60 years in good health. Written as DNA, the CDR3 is TGTGCCAGCAGTCCTCGGGACTTTTCCTCTGGGACCCAGTACTTC. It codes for CASSPRDFSSGTQYF.